The clone carrying this T cell receptor beta chain has ten or more counts. Its antigen remains unidentified. V lost 2 bases to trimming and J lost 4 bases, with 12 bases between them. The length of the CDR3 is 15 residues. Germline CDR1 is MNHEY and CDR2 is SVGEGT. Using a constant-region primer together with ProtoScript II reverse transcriptase, TCR beta cDNA was made from about 500 ng of total RNA. Three nested multiplex PCR rounds, a slightly modified ARM-PCR, produced the libraries for TCR beta. TRBV1-TRBV30 forward and Cbeta reverse primers drove the first two roughly 11-cycle rounds. TCRdb passed the multiplex PCR reads through MiXCR, listing each CDR3 protein once. The data contain 90,000 to 150,000 distinct CDR3 sequences, around 65% of them seen just once; the ten biggest clones take up over 8%. Total RNA and DNA came together from approximately 20-30 mg of bulk tissue without cell sorting.

The sample is drawn from a study of tumor-infiltrating lymphocytes in primary liver carcinoma. Study-level information: Enrolled patients were male and female, aged 30 to 69 years. These were node-negative, non-metastatic T1-T3 tumors of roughly 4 to 10 cm. Findings of the study overall: In tumor-adjacent and tumor-blood pairs, overlap was lower than in tumor region pairs. It was in tumors, not blood, that the top-250-clone fraction was significantly higher (p = 0.039).

The rearrangement joins TRBV6-2 or TRBV6-3 to TRBJ2-4; D is ambiguous. The clonotype was recovered from a woman between 55 and 75 years old with primary liver carcinoma and hepatitis B virus infection. Input material: tumor-adjacent normal liver tissue. CDR3 loop: CASSYGNRPKNIQYF. The CDR3 nucleotides are TGTGCCAGCAGTTACGGAAATAGACCAAAAAACATTCAGTACTTC.